The clone carrying this T cell receptor (beta chain) was observed at least ten times. This record comes from a study of regulatory T cells in long-lasting Graves disease. Time point here: newly diagnosed GD, antithyroid drugs for less than 3 months. Preparation of the TCR library used RNA extracted from PBMCs. A blood draw put about 9 milliliters of peripheral blood into EDTA tubes. Libraries of TCR beta came from iRepertoire HTBI primers plus Arm-PCR of CDR3 regions. TCRdb used MiXCR to reprocess the multiplex PCR reads, holding one entry per CDR3 protein. Among about 400,000 distinct CDR3 sequences listed, about 15% were seen once. This same sample was also taken into another study, of T cells in Graves' hyperthyroidism and ophthalmopathy.

This TCR derives from a woman in her thirties or forties with Graves disease. This material consisted of peripheral blood mononuclear cells (PBMCs), taken at new diagnosis, from a patient treated with antithyroid drugs.

CDR3 in DNA: TGTGCCAGCAGTGGTGGACTAGGATTAGATACGCAGTATTTT. Its translation: CASSGGLGLDTQYF. This sequence joins TRBV2 and TRBJ2-3; TRBD2 matches at 7 bases. The V gene's germline CDR1 is SNHLY and CDR2 FYNNEI. V was pared by 4 bases and J by 5 bases, with 6 bases of the junction left unmatched. The CDR3 totals 14 residues.